The TCR beta chain described here comes from a study of OX40 agonist ivuxolimab in advanced cancers. Study summary: A partial response was reached by three patients: one with hepatocellular carcinoma and two with cutaneous melanoma.

Measured with immunoSEQ multiplex PCR; TCRdb has only the in-frame clones, and not every one. The sample gives tens of thousands of clones, around 80% of which show up once; around 4.6% is in the top ten. CDR1 and CDR2 from the germline V gene are SGDLS and YYNGEE. Trimming took 0 bases from V and 6 from J, leaving 10 bases between them. This CDR3 has 13 amino acids. Sequenced here: CD4+ or CD8+ T cells sorted from blood, sampled in a trial of the OX40 agonist ivuxolimab. The V call is TRBV9, the J call TRBJ2-7; D uncertain. The TCR originated in an adult with an advanced solid tumor such as melanoma, head and neck, liver or kidney cancer. The CDR3 spells CASSVEIKSEQYF. DNA of the CDR3: TGTGCCAGCAGCGTAGAAATTAAGAGCGAGCAGTACTTC.